This paragraph covers one T cell receptor (beta chain) sequence. The record originates from a study of T cell changes during pregnancy in multiple sclerosis. The ends were cut back, 4 bases at V and 4 bases at J, with 10 bases in the middle. The germline CDR1 and CDR2 sequences are SGHAT and FQNNGV. The CDR3 loop spans 13 amino acids. This table comes from immunoSEQ multiplex PCR, and its TCRdb copy is limited to in-frame clones, with some not included. This table holds about 120,000 clones, roughly 92% found once. The rearrangement links TRBV11-2 to TRBJ1-2; unclear D gene. The TCR comes from a female donor with multiple sclerosis, enrolled in a pregnancy study. The sample here was peripheral blood, taken before pregnancy. The CDR3 sequence is CASSWTPSYGYTF. The CDR3 bases are TGTGCCAGCAGCTGGACTCCCTCCTATGGCTACACCTTC.